The 30 T cell receptor beta chains presented below share a single source sample, sequenced in a study of cytomegalovirus exposure and HLA in healthy donors listed by TCRdb under 2017. The library was produced with the immunoSEQ multiplex PCR assay. For the multiplex PCR, a mixture combining 60 forward primers for TCR Vbeta segments and 13 reverse primers for TCR Jbeta segments was used. TCRdb's version of the immuneACCESS table is confined to in-frame rearrangements and falls short of the full clone set. An unresolved V gene accounts for under half of the shortfall where checked; the remainder is of unknown origin. The sample table contains some 170,000 clones; only one count was recorded for 70% to 80% of them. Of the sample, roughly 3% falls within the top ten clones. Sequencing input: PBMCs. The source of these receptors is a male donor in good health and CMV-seronegative.

This chain's CDR3 is CASSLLRGNQPQHF. Here the CDR3 DNA reads TGTGCCAGCAGTTTGCTGCGGGGCAATCAGCCCCAGCATTTT. The chain combines TRBV28 with TRBJ1-5; no clear D gene. CDR3 length: 14 residues. V was shortened by 3 bases and J by 2 bases, with 8 bases between the two germline ends. CDR1 and CDR2 (germline): MDHEN, SYDVKM.

The genes are TRBV23-1 and TRBJ1-1, with 9 positions matching TRBD1. TRBV23-1 is placed among ORFs of uncertain function. There are 20 residues in the CDR3. Trimming cost V 0 bases and J 1 base; bases outside gene matches: 15. The CDR3 DNA follows: TGCGCCAGCAGTCAATCCGGGGCCCGTACAGGGGGCGCGGGGAACACTGAAGCTTTCTTT. This gives the protein CASSQSGARTGGAGNTEAFF.

The chain employs TRBV29-1 and TRBJ2-7, with TRBD2 identical over 14 bases. Germline trimming cut 4 bases from V and 7 bases from J; bases unmatched to any gene: 12. Germline CDR1 reads SQVTM; CDR2 reads ANQGSEA. The CDR3 runs 16 residues. In nucleotides, the CDR3 is TGCAGCGTTGGCCGATCAGGGACTAGCGGGAGTAGAGAGCAGTACTTC. This gives the protein CSVGRSGTSGSREQYF.

This chain joins TRBV28 and TRBJ2-2; 10 nucleotides agree with TRBD2. Trimming removed 6 bases from V and 6 bases from J; junction bases left unmatched: 7. Germline values: CDR1 MDHEN, CDR2 SYDVKM. The CDR3 contains 15 residues. CDR3 sequence reads: CASSLLAGVSGELFF. In DNA, the CDR3 is TGTGCCAGCAGCCTCCTAGCGGGAGTGTCCGGGGAGCTGTTTTTT.

The chain has TRBV13 and TRBJ1-1; 10 bases map to TRBD1. After removal of 0 bases from V and 4 bases from J, the junction contained 2 bases not matched to a gene. The CDR3 loop spans 15 amino acids. Germline-derived CDR1 and CDR2 are PRHDT and FYEKMQ (reference sequence). The CDR3 is CASSLGTGGGTEAFF. CDR3 sequence (DNA): TGTGCCAGCAGCTTAGGGACAGGGGGCGGCACTGAAGCTTTCTTT. Based on the CDR3 plus reference TRBV13 and TRBJ1-1, the full variable domain is AAGVIQSPRHLIKEKRETATLKCYPIPRHDTVYWYQQGPGQDPQFLISFYEKMQSDKGSIPDRFSAQQFSDYHSELNMSSLELGDSALYFCASSLGTGGGTEAFFGQGTRLTVV.

This clone showed up just a few times. J is TRBJ2-3 and V is TRBV11-2; D unresolved. V lost 1 base and J 3 bases, leaving 5 bases between the germline ends. Germline V CDR1 and CDR2: SGHAT, FQNNGV. This CDR3 is 13 amino acids long. This CDR3 is CASSLVSTDTQYF. The CDR3 DNA follows: TGTGCCAGCAGCTTAGTCTCGACAGATACGCAGTATTTT.

This clone was found a few times. DNA for the CDR3: TGTGCCAGCAGCCAACCCCCCGGGACTTTTGACAATGAGCAGTTCTTC. Translated: CASSQPPGTFDNEQFF. The genes are TRBV14 and TRBJ2-1; maybe TRBD2 (6 bases). Germline lookup yields CDR1 SGHDN and CDR2 FVKESK. The CDR3 loop spans 16 amino acids. With 2 bases removed from V and 5 bases from J, the gap between germline ends came to 16 bases.

The V and J genes are TRBV29-1 and TRBJ1-2, with TRBD1 as a possible D gene (6 bases). CDR3 length equals 11 residues. Germline CDR1 reads SQVTM; CDR2 reads ANQGSEA. V was shortened by 6 bases and J by 8 bases, with 13 bases between the two germline ends. The CDR3 sequence: CSVLQGVGYTF. CDR3 coding DNA: TGCAGCGTCTTACAGGGAGTAGGCTACACCTTC.

The table lists this clone with a few counts. The V and J genes are TRBV25-1 and TRBJ1-2, with a weak D call TRBD1 (6 bases). Trimming took off 8 bases at V and 0 bases at J, with 10 bases between the two ends. The CDR3 runs 13 residues. CDR1 is MGHDK and CDR2 is SYGVNS in the germline V gene. The CDR3 DNA reads TGTGCCAGCGAGGGGGGGGCTAACTATGGCTACACCTTC. This gives the protein CASEGGANYGYTF.

This rearrangement joins TRBV19 to TRBJ1-6, with 7 bases identical to TRBD1. This CDR3 comprises 14 residues. Germline CDR1 and CDR2: LNHDA and SQIVND (reference sequence). Unmatched junction bases numbered 5, after V lost 5 bases and J lost 7 bases. CDR3 DNA sequence: TGTGCCAGTAGTGCGCGACAGGGCAATTCACCCCTCCACTTT. Encoded protein: CASSARQGNSPLHF.

Here the CDR3 DNA reads TGCGCCAGCAGTTACAGTGAAATCAATCAGCCCCAGCATTTT. It is translated as CASSYSEINQPQHF. This chain connects TRBV10-2 to TRBJ1-5; D is uncertain. The CDR3 runs to 14 residues. Germline loops: CDR1 WSHSY, CDR2 SAAADI. V was pared by 5 bases and J by 3 bases, with 11 bases between.

V usage is TRBV27 and J usage is TRBJ1-5, with 7 bases lining up with TRBD1. CDR1 and CDR2 (germline): MNHEY, SMNVEV (reference sequence). This CDR3 is 16 amino acids long. J gave up 5 bases and V 5 bases, and 12 bases lay outside the gene matches. The CDR3 DNA reads TGTGCCAGCAGTGCCATTATGTCCAGGGGGGATCAGCCCCAGCATTTT. Translated: CASSAIMSRGDQPQHF.

The DNA for the CDR3 is TGCGCCAGCAGCCAAGCGAGTGTCAGGGGATCTAGCACAGATACGCAGTATTTT. This translates into CASSQASVRGSSTDTQYF. V and J are TRBV4-1 and TRBJ2-3; D perhaps matches TRBD1 (6 bases). This CDR3 is 18 amino acids long. V was cut by 1 base and J by 0 bases, with 17 bases left in between. The germline V gene has CDR1 MGHRA and CDR2 YSYEKL.

The sample holds a few counts of this clone. The chain is built from TRBV6-5 and TRBJ2-5; D is unclear. The CDR3 covers 13 residues. Germline values: CDR1 MNHEY, CDR2 SVGAGI. The germline V and J ends were trimmed by 5 bases and 5 bases, with 12 bases remaining between them. The CDR3 loop reads CASSETLWETQYF. The CDR3 DNA follows: TGTGCCAGCAGTGAAACTCTTTGGGAGACCCAGTACTTC.

The chain recombines TRBV30 with TRBJ2-7; TRBD1 matches 7 bases. The V segment lost 0 bases and the J segment 0 bases; nucleotides outside the gene matches: 5. CDR1 is GTSNPN and CDR2 is SVGIG in the germline V gene (reference sequence). This CDR3 region has 15 residues. CDR3 nucleotides: TGTGCCTGGAGTGTTTCGGGACAGACCTCCTACGAGCAGTACTTC. This codes for CAWSVSGQTSYEQYF.

The chain carries TRBV11-2 and TRBJ2-1; 8 nucleotides match TRBD2. Germline V CDR1 and CDR2: SGHAT, FQNNGV. Trimming at V came to 2 bases and at J to 3 bases, leaving 3 bases not matched to a gene. This CDR3 spans 15 amino acids. CDR3: CASSLSGSGYNEQFF. CDR3 nucleotides: TGTGCCAGCAGCTTAAGCGGGAGTGGCTACAATGAGCAGTTCTTC.

The chain carries TRBV5-1 and TRBJ1-4; 7 bases agree with TRBD1. Looked up from germline, CDR1 is SGHRS and CDR2 is YFSETQ. This CDR3 is 15 amino acids long. Losses at the gene ends were 2 bases for V and 6 bases for J; bases not matched to a gene: 7. CDR3 protein: CASSFSGTAYEKLFF. The CDR3 bases are TGCGCCAGCAGCTTTTCCGGGACAGCCTATGAAAAACTGTTTTTT.

This sequence joins TRBV4-1 and TRBJ2-5; possible D gene TRBD2, 6 bases. This CDR3 has 15 residues. The germline V and J ends were trimmed by 4 bases and 2 bases, with 14 bases remaining between them. Germline-derived CDR1 and CDR2 are MGHRA and YSYEKL. CDR3 in amino acids: CASSRRLVPQETQYF. CDR3 sequence (DNA): TGCGCCAGCAGCCGTAGACTAGTCCCTCAAGAGACCCAGTACTTC.

J is TRBJ1-5 and V is TRBV6-1; D call uncertain. V was pared by 5 bases and J by 2 bases, with 10 bases between. This CDR3 spans 14 amino acids. Germline assignment: CDR1 MNHNS and CDR2 SASEGT. The DNA of the CDR3 is TGTGCCAGCAGTTTAAGTCAGGGCAATCAGCCCCAGCATTTT. It yields the protein CASSLSQGNQPQHF.

This chain joins TRBV10-3 and TRBJ2-5, with no clear D. The end of the DNA fits TRBJ2-7 better, so the J call may be wrong. The CDR3 has 14 amino acids. Germline loops: CDR1 ENHRY, CDR2 SYGVKD. The CDR3 sequence is CAIRSRYGAYEQYF. The CDR3 region has the DNA TGTGCCATCAGGTCACGGTATGGTGCCTACGAGCAGTACTTC.

The chain couples TRBV29-1 to TRBJ2-5; D perhaps matches TRBD2 (5 bases). The CDR3 totals 14 residues. The germline gives CDR1 SQVTM, CDR2 ANQGSEA. The germline V and J ends were trimmed by 3 bases and 5 bases, with 16 bases remaining between them. The CDR3 reads CSVDSAGRGETQYF. Here the CDR3 DNA reads TGCAGCGTTGATTCGGCAGGCAGAGGGGAGACCCAGTACTTC.

The CDR3, as DNA: TGCGCCAGCAGCCCGGGATCTGGAAACACCATATATTTT. The encoded protein is CASSPGSGNTIYF. The chain has TRBV5-1 and TRBJ1-3, with D unresolved. Germline assignment: CDR1 SGHRS and CDR2 YFSETQ. The CDR3 totals 13 residues. The V end was cut by 4 bases, the J end by 1 base, with 6 bases between.

The chain has TRBV4-2 and TRBJ1-1; possibly TRBD1 for D (5 bases). The V gene lost 4 bases and the J gene lost 5 bases, with 11 bases spanning the gap. Per germline, CDR1 LGHNA and CDR2 YNFKEQ. The CDR3 spans 13 residues. In nucleotides, the CDR3 is TGTGCCAGCAGCCCTCCAGGGCGAACTGAAGCTTTCTTT. This gives the protein CASSPPGRTEAFF.

V gene TRBV7-2 combines with J gene TRBJ1-4, with 7 bases fitting TRBD1. Germline V gives CDR1 SGHTA, CDR2 FQGNSA. The CDR3 has 16 amino acids. The trim removed 5 bases at V and 5 bases at J, leaving 11 bases unmatched. CDR3 amino acids: CASSLYTGALNEKLFF. The DNA of the CDR3 is TGTGCCAGCAGCCTATATACAGGGGCGCTGAATGAAAAACTGTTTTTT.

The chain couples TRBV5-4 to TRBJ1-1; D ambiguous. Trimming left V 3 bases short and J 1 base short, with 13 bases between. Germline loops: CDR1 SGHNT, CDR2 YYREEE (reference sequence). The CDR3 length is 15 residues. The CDR3 reads CASSSGSPGNTEAFF. Written as DNA, the CDR3 is TGTGCCAGCAGCTCCGGTTCCCCGGGGAACACTGAAGCTTTCTTT.

This clone was seen once. The rearrangement joins TRBV5-1 to TRBJ1-3, with 7 bases fitting TRBD1. The CDR3 length is 15 residues. Germline loops: CDR1 SGHRS, CDR2 YFSETQ. Trimming at V came to 4 bases and at J to 0 bases, leaving 4 bases not matched to a gene. The CDR3 sequence is CASSMDRTSGNTIYF. CDR3 DNA: TGCGCCAGCAGCATGGACAGGACCTCTGGAAACACCATATATTTT.

This clone was seen just once. This rearrangement joins TRBV27 to TRBJ1-1; D is undetermined. Germline-derived CDR1 and CDR2 are MNHEY and SMNVEV (reference sequence). V dropped 5 bases and J dropped 3 bases, with 28 bases sitting between them. The CDR3 covers 19 residues. The CDR3 bases are TGTGCCAGCAGTCGGTCGTCATTGCGGGTGAAGTTTCTGGACACTGAAGCTTTCTTT. Its protein product is CASSRSSLRVKFLDTEAFF.

V usage is TRBV6-5 and J usage is TRBJ1-6; D call uncertain. V lost 10 bases to trimming and J lost 3 bases, with 10 bases between them. This CDR3 has 13 amino acids. The germline V gene has CDR1 MNHEY and CDR2 SVGAGI. The CDR3 spells CATTGLYNSPLHF. The CDR3 bases are TGTGCCACCACTGGGCTCTATAATTCACCCCTCCACTTT.

The V and J genes are TRBV6-6 and TRBJ2-2; D uncertain. Germline CDR1 reads MNHNY; CDR2 reads SVGAGI (reference sequence). CDR3 length: 12 amino acids. The V and J ends lost 10 bases and 4 bases respectively, with 10 bases between them. This chain's CDR3 is CATLGVTGELFF. Here the CDR3 DNA reads TGTGCCACCCTGGGCGTCACCGGGGAGCTGTTTTTT.

The V call is TRBV21-1, the J call TRBJ2-5; TRBD2, the table's D call, lacks a check against the DNA. TRBV21-1 counts as a pseudogene. This CDR3 is built from 13 residues. The CDR3 reads CASSKISGETQYF. Here the CDR3 DNA reads TGTGCCAGCAGCAAAATTTCGGGAGAGACCCAGTACTTC.